Listed below are T cell receptor beta chains from one sample, sequenced in a study of shared clonotypes between healthy human individuals. Clones were sequenced by immunoSEQ multiplex PCR, and TCRdb holds only the in-frame ones, with some missing. Of more than 400,000 clones listed, 90% to 97% are singletons. Sequences were obtained from naive CD4+ T cells sorted from blood. All receptors come from a woman aged 25 to 39 in good health. CDR3s include the opening cysteine and the closing phenylalanine or tryptophan. Each record gives: V gene, D gene, clone size, J gene, CDR3 protein, CDR3 DNA. D genes are given only for firm matches. Size values are once, few and many counts, or a class for expanded clones, and some rows have none.

TRBV27,.,.,TRBJ2-7,CASSFFLAPGIYEQYF,TGTGCCAGCAGTTTCTTCTTGGCCCCGGGGATTTACGAGCAGTACTTC
TRBV28,.,once,TRBJ2-7,CASSVPGYVLEQYF,TGTGCCAGCAGTGTACCGGGCTACGTGCTCGAGCAGTACTTC
TRBV11-2,.,.,TRBJ2-5,CASSLPPPGTTQYF,TGTGCCAGCAGCTTACCCCCCCCCGGGACTACCCAGTACTTC
TRBV5-4,.,.,TRBJ1-1,CASGRARPEAFF,TGTGCCAGCGGGCGGGCCCGGCCTGAAGCTTTCTTT
TRBV6-4,TRBD2,.,TRBJ2-1,CASSGTSYGEQFF,TGTGCCAGCAGTGGGACTAGCTATGGGGAGCAGTTCTTC
TRBV6-5,.,.,TRBJ2-7,CASSYDIGRGVYEQYF,TGTGCCAGCAGTTATGATATCGGTCGAGGGGTTTACGAGCAGTACTTC
TRBV7-6,.,.,TRBJ2-3,CASSLAAVLESTDTQYF,TGTGCCAGCAGCTTAGCAGCAGTACTCGAGAGCACAGATACGCAGTATTTT
TRBV19,TRBD2,.,TRBJ2-2,CASSVLAGVTNTGELFF,TGTGCCAGTAGTGTACTAGCGGGAGTGACGAACACCGGGGAGCTGTTTTTT
TRBV5-1,.,.,TRBJ2-1,CASSPNRFGNNNEQFF,TGCGCCAGCAGCCCTAACCGATTTGGAAATAACAATGAGCAGTTCTTC
TRBV5-1,.,.,TRBJ2-3,CASSYQGPDTQYF,TGCGCCAGCAGCTACCAGGGGCCAGATACGCAGTATTTT
TRBV27,TRBD2,.,TRBJ2-7,CASRGRGVSGGIYEQYF,TGTGCCAGCAGAGGTCGGGGGGTGAGCGGGGGGATCTACGAGCAGTACTTC
TRBV2,TRBD1,.,TRBJ1-5,CASSGQTGYEQPQHF,TGTGCCAGCAGCGGACAGACAGGGTACGAGCAGCCCCAGCATTTT
TRBV7-2,.,.,TRBJ2-7,CASSLGVYEQYF,TGTGCCAGCAGCTTAGGGGTTTACGAGCAGTACTTC